These 28 T cell receptor beta chains share one sample of origin, sequenced in a study of shared clonotypes between healthy human individuals. Repertoires were generated with immunoSEQ multiplex PCR, while TCRdb's copy carries only in-frame clones and drops some. The repertoire consists of millions of clones, with 80% to 95% occurring once and the leading ten covering about 0.41%. The sample consisted of naive CD4+ T cells from PBMCs. Subset meaning: CD45RA+ positively selected. These receptors were taken from a man younger than 35 in good health. Some clones in this sample may be carry-over from other donors' samples.

The chain couples TRBV11-2 to TRBJ1-2; D is undetermined. V gave up 5 bases and J gave up 7 bases, with 29 bases separating them. The CDR3 consists of 18 residues. Germline V lookup: CDR1 SGHAT, CDR2 FQNNGV. The CDR3 bases are TGTGCCAGCAGCCCAATCGGGCAGGCGTCGCCCCTGAGAGGTGGCTACACCTTC. Its translation is CASSPIGQASPLRGGYTF.

The chain has TRBV28 and TRBJ2-3, with TRBD2 matching over 7 bases. From germline, CDR1 is MDHEN and CDR2 SYDVKM. Germline trimming cut 6 bases from V and 0 bases from J; bases unmatched to any gene: 15. This CDR3 contains 18 residues. The CDR3 is CASSPWSLYSGSTDTQYF. The CDR3 DNA follows: TGTGCCAGCAGCCCTTGGTCCCTCTATAGCGGGAGCACAGATACGCAGTATTTT.

This clone was found a few times. Other DNA sequences of this sample code for an identical CDR3. The chain uses TRBV29-1 and TRBJ1-1; D unresolved. V lost 1 base and J lost 1, with 10 bases in between. This CDR3 contains 14 residues. Germline V gene data show CDR1 as SQVTM and CDR2 as ANQGSEA. CDR3 protein: CSVEGRAGNTEAFF. CDR3 in DNA: TGCAGCGTTGAAGGAAGGGCGGGGAACACTGAAGCTTTCTTT.

V usage is TRBV28 and J usage is TRBJ1-2; no clear D. Germline CDR1 and CDR2: MDHEN and SYDVKM. This CDR3 region has 13 residues. Trimming cost V 3 bases and J 3 bases, with 8 bases left between them. CDR3 nucleotide sequence: TGTGCCAGCAGTTTGAACACGCACTATGGCTACACCTTC. It specifies CASSLNTHYGYTF.

This chain links TRBV6-1 with TRBJ1-4; D call uncertain. Germline loops: CDR1 MNHNS, CDR2 SASEGT. This CDR3 has 15 residues. Trimming stripped 5 bases from V and 5 bases from J, with 15 bases between. The CDR3 here is CASSIRLGGNEKLFF. DNA of the CDR3: TGTGCCAGCAGTATCCGACTTGGAGGAAATGAAAAACTGTTTTTT.

The chain couples TRBV30 to TRBJ1-3; 10 positions match TRBD1. With 5 bases clipped from V and 2 bases from J, the junction kept 0 bases outside the gene matches. CDR3 length equals 13 residues. The germline V gene encodes CDR1 GTSNPN and CDR2 SVGIG (reference sequence). CDR3 residues: CAWDRGPGNTIYF. The CDR3 bases are TGTGCCTGGGACAGGGGGCCTGGAAACACCATATATTTT.

V gene TRBV28 combines with J gene TRBJ1-5, with a weak D call TRBD1 (5 bases). The CDR3 runs 14 residues. From germline, CDR1 is MDHEN and CDR2 SYDVKM. The V gene lost 11 bases and the J gene lost 6 bases, with 20 bases spanning the gap. CDR3 bases: TGTGCCGGGGGGGGACTCAAGGGCGGTCAGCCCCAGCATTTT. It encodes CAGGGLKGGQPQHF. The complete variable domain, with remaining parts taken from reference TRBV28 and TRBJ1-5, reads DVKVTQSSRYLVKRTGEKVFLECVQDMDHENMFWYRQDPGLGLRLIYFSYDVKMKEKGDIPEGYSVSREKKERFSLILESASTNQTSMYLCAGGGLKGGQPQHFGDGTRLSIL.

The chain couples TRBV14 to TRBJ1-6, with TRBD1 matching over 7 bases. There are 14 residues in the CDR3. Germline V gene sequence: CDR1 SGHDN, CDR2 FVKESK. V gave up 4 bases and J gave up 10 bases; unmatched junction bases: 7. The CDR3 DNA sequence: TGTGCCAGCAGCCCCGACAGGGCCGGCTCACCCCTCCACTTT. It specifies CASSPDRAGSPLHF. The complete variable domain, with remaining parts taken from reference TRBV14 and TRBJ1-6, reads EAGVTQFPSHSVIEKGQTVTLRCDPISGHDNLYWYRRVMGKEIKFLLHFVKESKQDESGMPNNRFLAERTGGTYSTLKVQPAELEDSGVYFCASSPDRAGSPLHFGNGTRLTVT.

CDR3 in DNA: TGTGCCAGCAGCCCTCTTGGGGGTACTGAAGCTTTCTTT. Translation gives CASSPLGGTEAFF. The V call is TRBV11-3, the J call TRBJ1-1; TRBD1 might be the D (5 bases). Trimming pared 5 bases from V and 5 bases from J, leaving 12 bases between. The germline V gene has CDR1 SGHNT and CDR2 YENEEA. The length of the CDR3 is 13 residues.

This clone appeared once. This chain connects TRBV10-3 to TRBJ2-7, with TRBD1 matching 8 bases. V was clipped by 5 bases and J by 5 bases; unmatched bases: 2. The CDR3 consists of 12 residues. Germline loops: CDR1 ENHRY, CDR2 SYGVKD. This CDR3 is CAISQGADEQYF. Here the CDR3 DNA reads TGTGCCATCAGTCAGGGGGCAGACGAGCAGTACTTC.

The rearrangement uses TRBV19 and TRBJ1-4, with TRBD1 as a possible D gene (6 bases). Per the germline V gene, CDR1 is LNHDA and CDR2 is SQIVND (reference sequence). The CDR3 has 14 amino acids. V was trimmed by 4 bases and J by 7 bases, leaving 13 bases between them. The CDR3 spells CASSKMGHPEKLFF. As DNA, the CDR3 is TGTGCCAGTAGTAAAATGGGACACCCTGAAAAACTGTTTTTT.

The chain links TRBV6-1 to TRBJ2-7; 8 bases map to TRBD1. Trimming at V came to 2 bases and at J to 4 bases, leaving 7 bases not matched to a gene. Germline-derived CDR1 and CDR2 are MNHNS and SASEGT. The CDR3 spans 15 residues. The CDR3 is CASSEQTGAGYEQYF. The CDR3 DNA follows: TGTGCCAGCAGTGAACAGACAGGGGCCGGGTACGAGCAGTACTTC.

This chain uses TRBV7-2 with TRBJ1-1, with a possible D match to TRBD1 (5 bases). Germline V lookup: CDR1 SGHTA, CDR2 FQGNSA. The V end lost 1 base, the J end lost 7 bases, and 13 bases lay between the germline ends. The CDR3 contains 14 residues. For the CDR3, the DNA is TGTGCCAGCAGCTTAGTGGTGGGGGTTAGTGAAGCTTTCTTT. Translated: CASSLVVGVSEAFF.

This sequence joins TRBV11-2 and TRBJ1-1; D is uncertain. The V gene's germline CDR1 is SGHAT and CDR2 FQNNGV. The ends were cut back, 2 bases at V and 0 bases at J, with 16 bases in the middle. The CDR3 sequence is 17 residues long. The CDR3 region has the DNA TGTGCCAGCAGCTTATCTTCTGGGCGGCACATGAACACTGAAGCTTTCTTT. Translated, it gives CASSLSSGRHMNTEAFF. Full variable domain (remainder filled in from reference TRBV11-2 and TRBJ1-1): EAGVAQSPRYKIIEKRQSVAFWCNPISGHATLYWYQQILGQGPKLLIQFQNNGVVDDSQLPKDRFSAERLKGVDSTLKIQPAKLEDSAVYLCASSLSSGRHMNTEAFFGQGTRLTVV.

This sequence joins TRBV27 and TRBJ1-2, with a possible D match to TRBD1 (5 bases). V dropped 5 bases and J dropped 2 bases, with 21 bases sitting between them. Germline-derived CDR1 and CDR2 are MNHEY and SMNVEV (reference sequence). CDR3 size: 17 residues. CDR3 DNA sequence: TGTGCCAGCAGTCCACTAGCACCACGGACACTGAACTATGGCTACACCTTC. This codes for CASSPLAPRTLNYGYTF.

Comment on this clone: Other DNA variants within this sample encode the same CDR3. This chain connects TRBV9 to TRBJ2-1; 7 nucleotides match TRBD2. V dropped 2 bases and J dropped 8; count of bases not matched to a gene: 7. CDR3 length: 14 amino acids. The germline gives CDR1 SGDLS, CDR2 YYNGEE. Here the CDR3 DNA reads TGTGCCAGCAGCGTTAGACTAGCAGGCGATGAGCAGTTCTTC. It codes for CASSVRLAGDEQFF.

The count of this clone is one. The chain employs TRBV7-3 and TRBJ2-1; tentative D call: TRBD1 (6 bases). This CDR3 has 13 residues. V was shortened by 5 bases and J by 5 bases, with 10 bases between the two germline ends. Germline V gene data show CDR1 as SGHTA and CDR2 as FQGTGA. This CDR3 reads CASSAGANNEQFF. The CDR3 DNA reads TGTGCCAGCAGCGCAGGGGCCAACAATGAGCAGTTCTTC.

The chain links TRBV14 to TRBJ1-5, with D possibly matching TRBD1 (6 bases). This CDR3 has 14 residues. Trimming removed 4 bases from V and 9 bases from J, with 16 bases in between. Germline CDR1 is SGHDN and CDR2 is FVKESK. In DNA, the CDR3 is TGTGCCAGCAGCCTTCGACAGGTTTCATGGCCCCAGCATTTT. This codes for CASSLRQVSWPQHF.

The chain employs TRBV29-1 and TRBJ2-1; TRBD1 is a possible D gene (6 bases). Germline lookup yields CDR1 SQVTM and CDR2 ANQGSEA. CDR3 size: 13 residues. V shed 5 bases and J shed 6 bases, with 14 bases lying between them. The CDR3 DNA reads as TGCAGCGTTAAGGACAGTGGGGGCAATGAGCAGTTCTTC. Its protein is CSVKDSGGNEQFF.

This clone was observed a few times. The identical CDR3 is also encoded by other nucleotide sequences in the sample. The gene calls are TRBV28 and TRBJ1-5, with a possible D match to TRBD1 (5 bases). Germline CDR1 reads MDHEN; CDR2 reads SYDVKM. The CDR3 has 15 amino acids. V lost 6 bases, J lost 2 bases, and 14 bases lay in between. The CDR3 coding sequence is TGTGCCAGCAGCCCGGGAGGGGCGGGCAATCAGCCCCAGCATTTT. This gives the protein CASSPGGAGNQPQHF.

This chain joins TRBV4-1 and TRBJ2-6, with D perhaps TRBD1 (5 bases). With 0 bases removed from V and 0 bases from J, the gap between germline ends came to 15 bases. The CDR3 runs 19 residues. The V gene's germline CDR1 is MGHRA and CDR2 YSYEKL. The CDR3 spells CASSQEAAGRNSGANVLTF. The CDR3 DNA reads TGCGCCAGCAGCCAAGAGGCGGCAGGGCGGAACTCTGGGGCCAACGTCCTGACTTTC.

The rearrangement uses TRBV5-1 and TRBJ1-2, with D unclear. The CDR3 loop spans 14 amino acids. V lost 4 bases, J lost 6 bases, and 16 bases lay in between. CDR1 and CDR2 (germline): SGHRS, YFSETQ. The chain's CDR3 is CASSTREPADGYTF. CDR3 nucleotide sequence: TGCGCCAGCAGCACCCGGGAACCGGCGGATGGCTACACCTTC.

This rearrangement joins TRBV11-3 to TRBJ2-2, with unresolved D. This CDR3 contains 18 residues. V lost 0 bases and J 0 bases, leaving 14 bases between the germline ends. Germline lookup yields CDR1 SGHNT and CDR2 YENEEA. This CDR3 is CASSLDQVTESNTGELFF. The CDR3 DNA reads TGTGCCAGCAGCTTAGATCAAGTGACGGAATCGAACACCGGGGAGCTGTTTTTT.

V usage is TRBV5-4 and J usage is TRBJ1-1; the D gene is possibly TRBD1 (6 bases). Trimming pared 4 bases from V and 1 base from J, leaving 17 bases between. This CDR3 contains 16 residues. In germline, CDR1 is SGHNT, CDR2 YYREEE (reference sequence). CDR3 nucleotides: TGTGCCAGCAGCCCTATAGGCGGGACAAAGAACACTGAAGCTTTCTTT. Translation gives CASSPIGGTKNTEAFF.

A single count supports this clone. In DNA form, the CDR3 reads TGTGCCTGGAGTGTCTGGACAGGAATTCTCCTCCACTTT. This gives the protein CAWSVWTGILLHF. The chain carries TRBV30 and TRBJ1-6; 7 bases fit TRBD1. Trimming took 0 bases from V and 15 from J; bases not matched to a gene: 8. The CDR3 runs 13 residues. The germline V gene has CDR1 GTSNPN and CDR2 SVGIG (reference sequence).

The chain links TRBV28 to TRBJ2-3, with D possibly being TRBD1 (5 bases). The CDR3 is made up of 16 amino acids. Deletions cut 3 bases from V and 2 bases from J, with 15 bases between. The germline V gene encodes CDR1 MDHEN and CDR2 SYDVKM. The chain's CDR3 is CASSLVLGPVTDTQYF. The CDR3, as DNA: TGTGCCAGCAGTTTGGTTCTGGGGCCAGTCACAGATACGCAGTATTTT. Filled out from reference TRBV28 and TRBJ2-3, the complete variable domain reads DVKVTQSSRYLVKRTGEKVFLECVQDMDHENMFWYRQDPGLGLRLIYFSYDVKMKEKGDIPEGYSVSREKKERFSLILESASTNQTSMYLCASSLVLGPVTDTQYFGPGTRLTVL.

Note on this clone: Additional DNA sequences in this sample encode the identical CDR3. The rearrangement links TRBV6-1 to TRBJ2-2; 11 bases align to TRBD1. From germline, CDR1 is MNHNS and CDR2 SASEGT. V trimming: 5 bases; J trimming: 5 bases; junction bases outside the gene matches: 1. The CDR3 covers 14 residues. The CDR3 sequence: CASSRDRGTGELFF. The CDR3 coding sequence is TGTGCCAGCAGTCGGGACAGGGGGACCGGGGAGCTGTTTTTT.

This chain connects TRBV28 to TRBJ2-2, with D unclear. The V end was cut by 4 bases, the J end by 8 bases, with 17 bases between. This CDR3 contains 15 residues. Germline-derived CDR1 and CDR2 are MDHEN and SYDVKM. The CDR3 coding sequence is TGTGCCAGCAGTTACCGGGCCGAAGGTTGGGGGGAGCTGTTTTTT. Residues: CASSYRAEGWGELFF.